The clone carrying this T cell receptor (beta chain) was detected ten times or more. The antigen is not known. With 3 bases removed from V and 4 bases from J, the gap between germline ends came to 9 bases. This CDR3 comprises 13 residues. Germline loops: CDR1 MDHEN, CDR2 SYDVKM. Unique molecular identifiers featured in how the TCRbeta library was prepared. TCRdb analysed the PCR reads with MiXCR anew, one entry per CDR3 protein. The table records over 150,000 distinct CDR3 sequences, about 7% of them present only once. The source of the sample is a study of T-cell reconstitution after alpha-beta-depleted transplantation in children. General observations from the study: The study reportedly traced alpha-beta T cells about two months after transplant to several hundred expanded graft clones.

The receptor was isolated from a boy between 2 and 10 years old with acute lymphoblastic leukemia, due to receive a stem cell transplant. The V gene is TRBV28, the J gene TRBJ1-2, with no clear D. The sample here was PBMCs, taken before TCRalphabeta/CD19-depleted stem cell transplant. The CDR3 DNA reads TGTGCCAGCAGTTTTTCCAGGAGCTATGGCTACACCTTC. Protein sequence: CASSFSRSYGYTF.